In its sample, the clone carrying this TCR beta chain ranks as large. Its antigen is currently unknown. Sorting of live CD3+CD8+TCRalphabeta+ cells by PD-1 and/or TIGIT gave four subsets. Using approximately 15 ng of total RNA, TCR libraries were made with the QIAseq Immune Repertoire TCR panel. TCRdb re-derived calls from the reads in MiXCR, one entry per CDR3 protein. The sample carries roughly 470 distinct CDR3 sequences, under 8.5% recorded once. The entry originates in a study of circulating CD8 cells and anti-PD-1 response in melanoma. On the study more broadly: Treatment was intravenous nivolumab at 3 mg/kg every 2 weeks. Study-wide results and caveats: DNEG was most diverse; TIGIT repertoires were least diverse. Patients included both untreated and previously treated individuals. Expanded sorted subsets were checked for tumor reactivity using peptides.

The sequences come from CD8+ T cells from PBMCs, collected at baseline or after one month of anti-PD-1 therapy (not recorded which). This TCR derives from a human donor with melanoma.

The CDR3 is CASSLEVTGGFYEQYF. CDR3 DNA: TGTGCCAGCAGCTTGGAAGTTACAGGGGGTTTCTACGAGCAGTACTTC. The chain recombines TRBV5-5 with TRBJ2-7; TRBD1 matches 8 bases. CDR1 is SGHKS, CDR2 YYEKEE, per germline (reference sequence). Trimming cost V 0 bases and J 3 bases; bases outside gene matches: 8. This CDR3 spans 16 amino acids.